This T cell receptor (beta chain) is drawn from a study of Ad26.COV2.S vaccination and SARS-CoV-2 variants. Germline V gene data show CDR1 as SGHTA and CDR2 as FQGNSA. The V gene lost 3 bases and the J gene lost 6 bases, with 17 bases spanning the gap. This CDR3 spans 15 amino acids. On this clone itself: Its antigen is still unknown.

Profiling relied on immunoSEQ multiplex PCR, and the TCRdb table lists in-frame clones only, not all of them. The sample carries hundreds of thousands of clones, 75% to 95% recorded once. Indicated treatment: roughly 18 received Ad26.COV2.S at low or high dose, single or two shots; roughly five received placebo; per-sample allocation not given. The samples date from day 63 after the first vaccine or placebo injection. The donor was a Boston adult aged 18-55 years. Study-level results: Assessments of TCR breadth and depth may have underestimated the total T cell responses.

The origin of this receptor is a person between 18 and 59 years old who received the Ad26.COV2.S COVID-19 vaccine or a placebo. The rearrangement links TRBV7-2 to TRBJ1-1, with a tentative D call TRBD1 (5 bases). The source material was peripheral blood, sampled in a trial of Ad26.COV2.S vaccine versus placebo. The CDR3 loop is CASSFRGKEGPEAFF. CDR3 bases: TGTGCCAGCAGCTTCCGGGGCAAAGAAGGACCTGAAGCTTTCTTT.